One sample yielded the 32 T cell receptor beta chains listed below, sequenced in a study of shared T cell receptors in the human thymus. TCRdb's table, derived via immunoSEQ multiplex PCR, lists solely in-frame clones and lacks some. Of over 650,000 clones in the sample, approximately 87% were seen once. A further study also used this sample, focusing on human thymus T cells.

Sequenced material: thymocytes. The source is a boy under two years old with a congenital heart defect.

This sequence joins TRBV6-5 and TRBJ2-7; D might be TRBD1 (5 bases). V shed 1 base and J shed 3 bases, with 16 bases lying between them. The CDR3 runs to 16 residues. Germline V lookup: CDR1 MNHEY, CDR2 SVGAGI. DNA of the CDR3: TGTGCCAGCAGTTACTTGGGTCTAGGGGAAGGCTACGAGCAGTACTTC. Translating gives CASSYLGLGEGYEQYF.

V gene TRBV28 combines with J gene TRBJ1-5, with D possibly being TRBD1 (6 bases). Trimming pared 6 bases from V and 3 bases from J, leaving 18 bases between. Germline V gene sequence: CDR1 MDHEN, CDR2 SYDVKM. This CDR3 contains 16 residues. The CDR3: CASSKDHWGLNQPQHF. In nucleotides, the CDR3 is TGTGCCAGCAGCAAAGATCATTGGGGGCTCAATCAGCCCCAGCATTTT.

The chain couples TRBV6-1 to TRBJ2-7; D gene uncertain. The V end was cut by 0 bases, the J end by 3 bases, with 21 bases between. CDR1 MNHNS and CDR2 SASEGT come from the germline V gene. The CDR3 sequence is 18 residues long. CDR3 bases: TGTGCCAGCAGTGAAGCGCAGTGGGCAGCCCTCGCGAGCTACGAGCAGTACTTC. Amino acids: CASSEAQWAALASYEQYF.

This clone was recorded once. The chain combines TRBV5-4 with TRBJ1-4, with a weak D call TRBD1 (6 bases). Trimming left V 2 bases short and J 4 bases short, with 24 bases between. CDR3 length: 19 residues. Germline-derived CDR1 and CDR2 are SGHNT and YYREEE (reference sequence). In DNA form, the CDR3 reads TGTGCCAGCAGCTTAAGGGCTGAGAATGAGGGGGTACTTAATGAAAAACTGTTTTTT. It translates to CASSLRAENEGVLNEKLFF.

This clone was counted a few times. The chain uses TRBV19 and TRBJ1-1, with no clear D. Germline CDR1 is LNHDA and CDR2 is SQIVND (reference sequence). The CDR3 totals 11 residues. With 4 bases removed from V and 7 bases from J, the gap between germline ends came to 7 bases. The CDR3 coding sequence is TGTGCCAGTAGTAGCAGGATTGAAGCTTTCTTT. Amino acid sequence: CASSSRIEAFF.

This clone was found a few times. V usage is TRBV29-1 and J usage is TRBJ2-3; 7 positions agree with TRBD1. CDR3 length: 14 residues. V gave up 7 bases and J gave up 5 bases; unmatched junction bases: 12. From germline, CDR1 is SQVTM and CDR2 ANQGSEA. For the CDR3, the DNA is TGCAGCGCCCCAGAGGGGGCGGATGGAGATACGCAGTATTTT. Its translation is CSAPEGADGDTQYF.

For this clone: The sample holds other DNA sequences that translate to the same CDR3. The CDR3 bases are TGCGCCAGCAGACCAGACAGTCGGATTGTATATGGCTACACCTTC. This encodes CASRPDSRIVYGYTF. The chain links TRBV5-1 to TRBJ1-2; D is possibly TRBD1 (5 bases). Deletions cut 5 bases from V and 5 bases from J, with 19 bases between. CDR1 and CDR2 (germline): SGHRS, YFSETQ. The CDR3 is 15 residues long.

V gene TRBV13 combines with J gene TRBJ1-4, with TRBD1 as a possible D gene (5 bases). CDR3 length equals 15 residues. The germline V gene encodes CDR1 PRHDT and CDR2 FYEKMQ (reference sequence). The germline V and J ends were trimmed by 5 bases and 8 bases, with 18 bases remaining between them. CDR3 amino acids: CASSPRERGGEKLFF. In DNA, the CDR3 is TGTGCCAGCAGCCCTCGGGAGAGGGGCGGCGAAAAACTGTTTTTT.

The V and J genes are TRBV13 and TRBJ2-7; TRBD2 aligns across 10 bases. Germline assignment: CDR1 PRHDT and CDR2 FYEKMQ (reference sequence). The V gene end was trimmed by 0 bases and the J gene end by 2 bases; junction bases not matched to a gene: 7. The CDR3 has 17 amino acids. CDR3 protein: CASSLGNLAGVPYEQYF. In DNA form, the CDR3 reads TGTGCCAGCAGCTTAGGGAACCTAGCGGGAGTCCCCTACGAGCAGTACTTC.

The chain has TRBV28 and TRBJ1-1; D is uncertain. The CDR3 consists of 16 residues. With 2 bases removed from V and 0 bases from J, the gap between germline ends came to 13 bases. CDR1 and CDR2 (germline): MDHEN, SYDVKM. CDR3 in DNA: TGTGCCAGCAGTTTAAGGAATCGGGTGATGAACACTGAAGCTTTCTTT. This translates into CASSLRNRVMNTEAFF.

This chain uses TRBV6-5 with TRBJ2-7, with 11 bases aligning to TRBD1. The trim removed 6 bases at V and 6 bases at J, leaving 7 bases unmatched. Germline V CDR1 and CDR2: MNHEY, SVGAGI. This CDR3 region has 14 residues. CDR3 in amino acids: CASRVAGQGGEQYF. The CDR3 DNA reads TGTGCCAGCAGGGTAGCGGGACAGGGGGGCGAGCAGTACTTC.

V usage is TRBV4-3 and J usage is TRBJ2-7, with 7 bases matching TRBD2. Germline CDR1 and CDR2: LGHNA and YSLEER. This CDR3 comprises 15 residues. V was pared by 2 bases and J by 2 bases, with 6 bases of the junction left unmatched. The CDR3 loop is CASSQSGGGPYEQYF. The DNA for the CDR3 is TGCGCCAGCAGCCAATCGGGGGGTGGCCCCTACGAGCAGTACTTC.

This chain links TRBV6-5 with TRBJ2-5, with 13 positions matching TRBD2. Trimming at V came to 4 bases and at J to 8 bases, leaving 4 bases not matched to a gene. CDR3 length: 14 residues. Looked up from germline, CDR1 is MNHEY and CDR2 is SVGAGI. The DNA for the CDR3 is TGTGCCAGCAGTTGGACTAGCGGGAGCCTAACCCAGTACTTC. Amino acid sequence: CASSWTSGSLTQYF.

The chain recombines TRBV2 with TRBJ1-5, with D possibly being TRBD1 (5 bases). The length of the CDR3 is 15 residues. Trimming removed 10 bases from V and 3 bases from J, with 19 bases in between. Looked up from germline, CDR1 is SNHLY and CDR2 is FYNNEI. CDR3 sequence reads: CATRFGSGPNQPQHF. CDR3 sequence (DNA): TGTGCCACCCGTTTCGGTTCAGGGCCCAATCAGCCCCAGCATTTT. The variable domain in full, completed from reference TRBV2 and TRBJ1-5, reads EPEVTQTPSHQVTQMGQEVILRCVPISNHLYFYWYRQILGQKVEFLVSFYNNEISEKSEIFDDQFSVERPDGSNFTLKIRSTKLEDSAMYFCATRFGSGPNQPQHFGDGTRLSIL.

The chain employs TRBV9 and TRBJ2-2; 10 positions agree with TRBD1. Germline CDR1 SGDLS, CDR2 YYNGEE. V lost 0 bases, J lost 6 bases, and 5 bases stayed unmatched. The CDR3 covers 16 residues. The DNA for the CDR3 is TGTGCCAGCAGCGTAGCTTTGGGACAGGGGTCCGGGGAGCTGTTTTTT. Its protein is CASSVALGQGSGELFF. The entire variable domain, with the rest obtained from reference TRBV9 and TRBJ2-2, is as follows: DSGVTQTPKHLITATGQRVTLRCSPRSGDLSVYWYQQSLDQGLQFLIQYYNGEERAKGNILERFSAQQFPDLHSELNLSSLELGDSALYFCASSVALGQGSGELFFGEGSRLTVL.

There are a few counts of this clone. The J gene is TRBJ1-5, the V gene TRBV4-1; D uncertain. V lost 0 bases and J 4 bases, leaving 13 bases between the germline ends. Germline-derived CDR1 and CDR2 are MGHRA and YSYEKL. The length of the CDR3 is 16 residues. The CDR3 is CASSQDRGQVNQPQHF. CDR3 bases: TGCGCCAGCAGCCAAGATCGGGGTCAGGTTAATCAGCCCCAGCATTTT.

The chain links TRBV29-1 to TRBJ2-7; 9 positions agree with TRBD1. This CDR3 has 15 residues. The germline V gene encodes CDR1 SQVTM and CDR2 ANQGSEA. V lost 2 bases to trimming and J lost 3 bases; unmatched junction nucleotides: 8. This chain's CDR3 is CSVENRDRVYYEQYF. The CDR3 DNA reads TGCAGCGTTGAAAACCGGGACAGGGTATACTACGAGCAGTACTTC.

V usage is TRBV7-3 and J usage is TRBJ2-1, with D possibly TRBD2 on 5 matching bases. This CDR3 region has 15 residues. Germline V CDR1 and CDR2: SGHTA, FQGTGA. Trimming stripped 5 bases from V and 0 bases from J, with 11 bases between. Here the CDR3 DNA reads TGTGCCAGCAGCCCGGACTCAAACTCCTACAATGAGCAGTTCTTC. This sequence encodes CASSPDSNSYNEQFF.

This rearrangement joins TRBV5-4 to TRBJ2-7; 8 bases agree with TRBD2. The CDR3 contains 14 residues. Unmatched junction bases numbered 9, after V lost 4 bases and J lost 6 bases. Germline V gene data show CDR1 as SGHNT and CDR2 as YYREEE (reference sequence). The CDR3 nucleotides are TGTGCCAGCAGCCGCTGGCCGGGGGGGGGCGAGCAGTACTTC. Translated, it gives CASSRWPGGGEQYF.

To note about this clone: One junction end disagrees with the germline gene, perhaps due to a read error. The same CDR3 arises from other DNA sequences in this sample as well. The CDR3 DNA follows: TGTGCCAGCAGCCCCAGGGGGCAGCGGGATAATTCCCCCCTCCACTTT. Translation: CASSPRGQRDNSPLHF. V usage is TRBV28 and J usage is TRBJ1-6, with 8 positions matching TRBD1. The germline gives CDR1 MDHEN, CDR2 SYDVKM. The CDR3 sequence is 16 residues long.

The rearrangement uses TRBV4-1 and TRBJ2-3; 7 bases line up with TRBD2. Germline CDR1 is MGHRA and CDR2 is YSYEKL. The CDR3 has 14 amino acids. The trim removed 4 bases at V and 0 bases at J, leaving 1 base unmatched. In DNA form, the CDR3 reads TGCGCCAGCAGCCCTAGCGGAAGCACAGATACGCAGTATTTT. The encoded protein is CASSPSGSTDTQYF.

The J gene is TRBJ1-5, the V gene TRBV27; 8 bases agree with TRBD1. Germline assignment: CDR1 MNHEY and CDR2 SMNVEV (reference sequence). The J segment lost 3 bases and the V segment lost 5 bases, leaving 15 bases of the junction unmatched. The CDR3 has 18 amino acids. As DNA, the CDR3 is TGTGCCAGCAGTCTCTCTACCCAGGGGGCCGCTTTCAATCAGCCCCAGCATTTT. Translating gives CASSLSTQGAAFNQPQHF.

The rearrangement links TRBV25-1 to TRBJ2-3; D gene ambiguous. CDR3 length: 17 residues. Trimming stripped 3 bases from V and 2 bases from J, with 18 bases between. The germline gives CDR1 MGHDK, CDR2 SYGVNS. The CDR3 nucleotides read TGTGCCAGCAGTGAGCGCGAACTACCAAACTTCACAGATACGCAGTATTTT. Amino acids: CASSERELPNFTDTQYF.

The chain combines TRBV19 with TRBJ2-2, with a tentative D call TRBD1 (6 bases). This CDR3 has 14 residues. Germline V CDR1 and CDR2: LNHDA, SQIVND (reference sequence). Deletions cut 4 bases from V and 4 bases from J, with 10 bases between. The CDR3 bases are TGTGCCAGTAGTAAGGGGGTGAGCACCGGGGAGCTGTTTTTT. It encodes CASSKGVSTGELFF.

This chain links TRBV14 with TRBJ2-5; D is ambiguous. V was clipped by 4 bases and J by 3 bases, with 9 bases between them. The germline V gene has CDR1 SGHDN and CDR2 FVKESK. The CDR3 covers 13 residues. As DNA, the CDR3 is TGTGCCAGCAGCCCCCCTAAAAAAGAGACCCAGTACTTC. It yields the protein CASSPPKKETQYF.

The chain employs TRBV27 and TRBJ2-2; 9 nucleotides align to TRBD1. The CDR3 sequence is 16 residues long. CDR1 is MNHEY and CDR2 is SMNVEV in the germline V gene (reference sequence). Trimming cost V 5 bases and J 5 bases; bases outside gene matches: 9. CDR3 nucleotide sequence: TGTGCCAGCAGTACCCCGGGACAGGGCGGAACCGGGGAGCTGTTTTTT. Its protein is CASSTPGQGGTGELFF.

The CDR3 DNA reads as TGCAGCGTTGATAGGGGGCCTAACTATGGCTACACCTTC. Translating it yields CSVDRGPNYGYTF. The chain uses TRBV29-1 and TRBJ1-2; 7 nucleotides line up with TRBD1. The CDR3 consists of 13 residues. Germline trimming cut 3 bases from V and 0 bases from J; bases unmatched to any gene: 1. The germline CDR1 and CDR2 sequences are SQVTM and ANQGSEA. The variable domain in full, with the rest retrieved from reference TRBV29-1 and TRBJ1-2, is SAVISQKPSRDICQRGTSLTIQCQVDSQVTMMFWYRQQPGQSLTLIATANQGSEATYESGFVIDKFPISRPNLTFSTLTVSNMSPEDSSIYLCSVDRGPNYGYTFGSGTRLTVV.

The rearrangement joins TRBV5-1 to TRBJ1-5, with D possibly matching TRBD1 (5 bases). Deletions cut 2 bases from V and 0 bases from J, with 9 bases between. Germline V lookup: CDR1 SGHRS, CDR2 YFSETQ. The CDR3 contains 15 residues. For the CDR3, the DNA is TGCGCCAGCAGCTTATGGGGGGGTAGCAATCAGCCCCAGCATTTT. This codes for CASSLWGGSNQPQHF.

This clone came up once. This chain links TRBV5-1 with TRBJ1-2; 7 nucleotides align to TRBD1. V lost 0 bases to trimming and J lost 4 bases; unmatched junction nucleotides: 18. CDR1 is SGHRS, CDR2 YFSETQ, per germline. The CDR3 contains 19 residues. The CDR3 nucleotides are TGCGCCAGCAGCTTGGGATTTGACAGGGAAGGAGGGCTTCTCTATGGCTACACCTTC. Translating gives CASSLGFDREGGLLYGYTF.

The chain joins TRBV27 to TRBJ2-7, with 7 nucleotides matching TRBD2. Trimming removed 6 bases from V and 6 bases from J; junction bases left unmatched: 11. The CDR3 is 14 amino acids. CDR1 and CDR2 (germline): MNHEY, SMNVEV (reference sequence). The CDR3 coding sequence is TGTGCCAGCAGCTTCCTAGCGGAAAAGGGCGAGCAGTACTTC. Translating it yields CASSFLAEKGEQYF.

This chain uses TRBV27 with TRBJ1-1, with 7 bases aligning to TRBD1. This CDR3 has 13 residues. Losses at the gene ends were 6 bases for V and 6 bases for J; bases not matched to a gene: 7. In germline, CDR1 is MNHEY, CDR2 SMNVEV (reference sequence). CDR3: CASRPQGSPEAFF. In DNA form, the CDR3 reads TGTGCCAGCAGACCACAGGGGAGCCCTGAAGCTTTCTTT.

The rearrangement links TRBV7-9 to TRBJ2-2; D unresolved. The CDR3 loop spans 12 amino acids. The germline V and J ends were trimmed by 7 bases and 4 bases, with 7 bases remaining between them. Per germline, CDR1 SEHNR and CDR2 FQNEAQ (reference sequence). The CDR3 DNA follows: TGTGCCAGCACCTCGGGCACCGGGGAGCTGTTTTTT. Its translation is CASTSGTGELFF.